The T cell receptor beta chain under discussion was sequenced for a study of blood T cell repertoires in COVID-19. Study-wide background: Both acute and convalescent COVID-19 samples were obtained from the United States, Italy and Spain.

The authors' processing: Using reference gene primer amplification, nucleated cell counts were estimated. Here immunoSEQ multiplex PCR was the method, and the copy in TCRdb shows in-frame clones only, minus some. V, J and clone size derive from that table, while D and trimming were established from the DNA sequence. The data show about 230,000 clones, with 86% seen just once and around a tenth held by the top ten. With V trimmed by 9 bases and J by 4 bases, 6 bases remained unmatched. CDR3 size: 13 residues. Germline V gene lookup returns CDR1 SGHVS and CDR2 FQNEAQ. Source material: peripheral blood. This sequence was found in a man aged 45-65 years with COVID-19, enrolled during active disease. The V gene is TRBV7-8, the J gene TRBJ2-3; 8 bases are a match to TRBD1. In nucleotides, the CDR3 is TGTGCCAGTAAGCCAGGGGGCGCAGATACGCAGTATTTT. It is translated as CASKPGGADTQYF.